Listed here are 7 T cell receptor beta chains from one sample, sequenced in a study of human T cells and chemical hapten exposure. As to time point: patch test 1, 2 weeks after DPC sensitization. Stated treatment: therapeutic diphenylcyclopropenone sensitization with weekly scalp DPC. TCRdb processed the RACE reads anew with MiXCR; each CDR3 protein has one entry. This repertoire shows around 340,000 distinct CDR3 sequences, approximately 6.3% found once; its top ten account for more than 7%. The specimen was whole blood, collected in connection with sensitization to the hapten diphenylcyclopropenone (DPC). The receptors were sampled from a young woman with alopecia areata. Some clones in this sample may be carry-over from other donors' samples.

V is TRBV12-3 or TRBV12-4 and J is TRBJ1-2; maybe TRBD1 (5 bases). The CDR3 consists of 14 residues. Between the trimmed V and J ends, which lost 3 bases and 4 bases, there was a span of 12 bases. CDR3 region: CASSFRGDGYGYTF. In nucleotides, the CDR3 is TGTGCCAGCAGTTTCCGGGGGGACGGCTATGGCTACACCTTC.

The chain employs TRBV5-4 and TRBJ2-1; D may correspond to TRBD1 or TRBD2 (5 bases each). The germline V and J ends were trimmed by 0 bases and 0 bases, with 10 bases remaining between them. The germline V gene encodes CDR1 SGHNT and CDR2 YYREEE (reference sequence). This CDR3 comprises 16 residues. The CDR3 sequence is CASSLGGISSYNEQFF. The DNA of the CDR3 is TGTGCCAGCAGCTTGGGGGGGATCAGCTCCTACAATGAGCAGTTCTTC.

This clonotype occurred a few times. This sequence joins TRBV5-1 and TRBJ2-5; 8 nucleotides match TRBD1. The germline gives CDR1 SGHRS, CDR2 YFSETQ. The CDR3 totals 13 residues. The V segment lost 7 bases and the J segment 1 base; nucleotides outside the gene matches: 3. The CDR3 DNA sequence: TGCGCCAGCGGCGGACAGGGCCAAGAGACCCAGTACTTC. This gives the protein CASGGQGQETQYF. The full variable domain, rest sourced from reference TRBV5-1 and TRBJ2-5, is KAGVTQTPRYLIKTRGQQVTLSCSPISGHRSVSWYQQTPGQGLQFLFEYFSETQRNKGNFPGRFSGRQFSNSRSEMNVSTLELGDSALYLCASGGQGQETQYFGPGTRLLVL.

This clonotype was counted a few times. The chain couples TRBV10-3 to TRBJ1-1; D unresolved. Trimming removed 0 bases at V and 5 bases at J, with 10 bases between. CDR3 length equals 14 residues. Looked up from germline, CDR1 is ENHRY and CDR2 is SYGVKD. CDR3 protein: CAISESEGSTEAFF. In nucleotides, the CDR3 is TGTGCCATCAGTGAGTCGGAGGGAAGTACTGAAGCTTTCTTT.

Many counts were recorded for this clonotype. The V gene is TRBV10-3, the J gene TRBJ2-1; TRBD2 matches at 10 bases. The junction had 11 bases not matched to a gene; V was cut back by 5 bases and J by 4 bases. CDR1 is ENHRY, CDR2 SYGVKD, per germline. CDR3 size: 17 residues. The CDR3 bases are TGTGCCATCAGTTACAGCGGGGGGGCCGGCATTTACAATGAGCAGTTCTTC. Amino acid sequence: CAISYSGGAGIYNEQFF.

J is TRBJ1-5 and V is TRBV19, with D unresolved. V dropped 3 bases and J dropped 4 bases, with 10 bases sitting between them. The germline V gene encodes CDR1 LNHDA and CDR2 SQIVND (reference sequence). The CDR3 runs 14 residues. The CDR3 DNA is TGTGCCAGTAGTATGTGGCGGTTTAATCAGCCCCAGCATTTT. Translated: CASSMWRFNQPQHF.

This clonotype was detected many times. The J gene is TRBJ1-5, the V gene TRBV12-3 or TRBV12-4, with no clear D. The CDR3 has 16 amino acids. The V gene lost 2 bases and the J gene lost 0 bases, with 11 bases spanning the gap. CDR3 nucleotides: TGTGCCAGCAGTTTATCCCCAGGAAATAGCAATCAGCCCCAGCATTTT. Amino acids: CASSLSPGNSNQPQHF.